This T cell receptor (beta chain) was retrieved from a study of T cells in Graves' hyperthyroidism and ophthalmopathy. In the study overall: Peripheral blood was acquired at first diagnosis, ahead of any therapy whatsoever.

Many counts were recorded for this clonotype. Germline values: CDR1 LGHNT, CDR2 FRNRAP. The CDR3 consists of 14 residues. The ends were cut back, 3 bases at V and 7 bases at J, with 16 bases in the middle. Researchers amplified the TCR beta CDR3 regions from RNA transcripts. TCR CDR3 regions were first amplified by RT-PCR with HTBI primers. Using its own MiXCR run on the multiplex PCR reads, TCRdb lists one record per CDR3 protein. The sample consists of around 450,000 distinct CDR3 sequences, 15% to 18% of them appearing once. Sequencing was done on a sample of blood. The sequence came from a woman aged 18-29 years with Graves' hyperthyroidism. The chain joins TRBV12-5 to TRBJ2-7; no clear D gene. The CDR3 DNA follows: TGTGCTAGTGGTTTCGGGCTGCGCAGTCGGGAGCAGTACTTC. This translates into CASGFGLRSREQYF.